The rows below give T cell receptor beta chains drawn from one sample of a study of blood T cell repertoires in COVID-19. The repertoire was sequenced with immunoSEQ multiplex PCR; TCRdb's copy has only in-frame clones and lacks some. The sample records about 120,000 clones, 65% to 85% being singletons. The sample comprised PBMCs or T cells enriched from blood (not recorded which). The receptor set was obtained from a woman aged 30 to 39 who had recovered from COVID-19. CDR3s include the opening cysteine and the closing phenylalanine or tryptophan. A D gene is named only where the DNA matches it firmly. Some rows mark clone size as missing; the rest say once, few, many or name a class of expanded clone.

size,D,J,V,CDR3,DNA
-,TRBD2,TRBJ2-1,TRBV4-3,CASSQESGTTYNEQFF,TGCGCCAGCAGCCAAGAGAGCGGGACTACCTACAATGAGCAGTTCTTC
-,-,TRBJ1-6,TRBV7-2,CASSLGATYNSPLHF,TGTGCCAGCAGCTTAGGGGCAACCTATAATTCACCCCTCCACTTT
-,-,TRBJ1-4,TRBV4-3,CASSQASGQGGEKLFF,TGCGCCAGCAGCCAAGCCTCGGGGCAGGGAGGGGAAAAACTGTTTTTT
-,TRBD1,TRBJ1-5,TRBV28,CASSSRRQGPGFRDQPQHF,TGTGCCAGCAGTTCCCGTAGACAGGGCCCTGGGTTTCGGGATCAGCCCCAGCATTTT
-,TRBD1,TRBJ1-1,TRBV28,CASSARQGWTTEAFF,TGTGCCAGCAGTGCCCGACAGGGTTGGACCACTGAAGCTTTCTTT
-,-,TRBJ2-1,TRBV2,CATWGGFYNEQFF,TGTGCTACCTGGGGCGGATTCTACAATGAGCAGTTCTTC
-,TRBD1,TRBJ1-3,TRBV28,CATGLGRGSAGNTIYF,TGTGCCACCGGCCTAGGCAGGGGGTCTGCTGGAAACACCATATATTTT
few,-,TRBJ1-3,TRBV6-5,CASSDTPGNTIYF,TGTGCCAGCTCCGACACCCCGGGAAACACCATATATTTT
-,TRBD1,TRBJ1-6,TRBV4-1,CASSQYRGMSPLHF,TGCGCCAGCAGCCAATACAGGGGTATGTCACCCCTCCACTTT
-,-,TRBJ1-1,TRBV28,CASRRGGDGNTEAFF,TGTGCCAGCAGGAGGGGGGGGGATGGGAACACTGAAGCTTTCTTT
-,TRBD1,TRBJ2-2,TRBV19,CASSIGTANTGELFF,TGTGCCAGTAGTATCGGGACAGCGAACACCGGGGAGCTGTTTTTT